This T cell receptor beta chain was captured by sequencing in a study of blood T cells in healthy people across ages. The germline V and J ends were trimmed by 3 bases and 10 bases, with 10 bases remaining between them. This CDR3 has 13 residues. A second 7 to 11 cycle PCR used barcoded and J-beta primers. A template-switch adaptor containing 12 random nucleotides labeled each cDNA molecule. TCRdb analysed the 5' RACE reads with MiXCR anew, one entry per CDR3 protein. The table shows approximately 800,000 distinct CDR3 sequences, with over 45% occurring only once. The rearrangement joins TRBV12-3 or TRBV12-4 to TRBJ1-6; D is unclear. The TCR comes from a man aged 30 to 45 in good health. The sequenced sample consisted of blood. The CDR3 DNA follows: TGTGCCAGCAGTTTGAAAGCGGAATCACCCCTCCACTTT. This sequence encodes CASSLKAESPLHF.